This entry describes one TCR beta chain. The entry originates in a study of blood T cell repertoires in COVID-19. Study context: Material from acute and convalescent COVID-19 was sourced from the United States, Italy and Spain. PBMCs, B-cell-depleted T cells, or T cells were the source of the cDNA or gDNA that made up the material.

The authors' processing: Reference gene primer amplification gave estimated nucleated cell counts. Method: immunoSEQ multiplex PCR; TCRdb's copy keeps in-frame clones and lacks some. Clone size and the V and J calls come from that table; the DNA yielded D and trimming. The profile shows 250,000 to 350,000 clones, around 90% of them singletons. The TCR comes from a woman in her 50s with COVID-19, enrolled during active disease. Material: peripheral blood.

The CDR3 DNA is TGTGCCAGCAGCAAAGTTGCGGACTATCCGAGCTCCTACAATGAGCAGTTCTTC. Protein: CASSKVADYPSSYNEQFF. The rearrangement links TRBV21-1 to TRBJ2-1; the listed D gene, TRBD2, was not tested against the DNA. TRBV21-1 is a pseudogene segment. The CDR3 has 18 amino acids.